The clone carrying this T cell receptor (beta chain) was detected a few times. The antigen remains unidentified. This entry belongs to a study of T-cell reconstitution after alpha-beta-depleted transplantation in children. General study points: Roughly two months post-transplant, alpha-beta T cells reportedly originated from several hundred graft clones that had expanded. At the one-year point after transplant, T-cell counts and TCRbeta diversity were found to come mostly from T cells that had been newly produced.

This CDR3 has 12 amino acids. Germline V lookup: CDR1 DFQATT, CDR2 SNEGSKA (reference sequence). V gave up 3 bases and J gave up 6 bases, with 9 bases separating them. Unique molecular identifiers were built into the TCRbeta library. TCRdb passed the PCR reads through MiXCR, listing each CDR3 protein once. The sample holds around 700,000 distinct CDR3 sequences, 10% to 15% seen once. The sequences come from PBMCs, collected before TCRalphabeta/CD19-depleted stem cell transplant. The rearrangement links TRBV20-1 to TRBJ2-4, with D maybe TRBD1 (6 bases). The TCR originated in a girl aged 2 to 9 with congenital amegakaryocytic thrombocytopenia, due to receive a stem cell transplant. The CDR3 loop is CSASQGPNIQYF. The CDR3 bases are TGCAGTGCTAGCCAGGGGCCAAACATTCAGTACTTC.